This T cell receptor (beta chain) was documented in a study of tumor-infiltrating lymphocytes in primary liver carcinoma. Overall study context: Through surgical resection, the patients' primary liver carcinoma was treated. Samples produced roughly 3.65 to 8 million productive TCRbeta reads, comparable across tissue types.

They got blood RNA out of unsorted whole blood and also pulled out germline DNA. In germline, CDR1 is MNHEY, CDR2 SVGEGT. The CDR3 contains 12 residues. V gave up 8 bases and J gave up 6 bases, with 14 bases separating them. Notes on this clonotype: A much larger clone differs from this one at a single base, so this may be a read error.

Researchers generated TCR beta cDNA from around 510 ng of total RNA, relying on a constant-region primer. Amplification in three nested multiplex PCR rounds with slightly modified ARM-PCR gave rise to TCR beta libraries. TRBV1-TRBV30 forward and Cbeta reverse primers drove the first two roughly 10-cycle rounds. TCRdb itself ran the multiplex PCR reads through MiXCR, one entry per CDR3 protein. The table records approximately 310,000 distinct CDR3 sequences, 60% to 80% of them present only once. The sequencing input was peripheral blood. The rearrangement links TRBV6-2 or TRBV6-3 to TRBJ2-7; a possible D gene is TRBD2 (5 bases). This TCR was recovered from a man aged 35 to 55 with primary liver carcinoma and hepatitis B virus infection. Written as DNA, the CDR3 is TGTGCCAGCCTGTCGGGAATAGGCGAGCAGTACTTC. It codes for CASLSGIGEQYF.